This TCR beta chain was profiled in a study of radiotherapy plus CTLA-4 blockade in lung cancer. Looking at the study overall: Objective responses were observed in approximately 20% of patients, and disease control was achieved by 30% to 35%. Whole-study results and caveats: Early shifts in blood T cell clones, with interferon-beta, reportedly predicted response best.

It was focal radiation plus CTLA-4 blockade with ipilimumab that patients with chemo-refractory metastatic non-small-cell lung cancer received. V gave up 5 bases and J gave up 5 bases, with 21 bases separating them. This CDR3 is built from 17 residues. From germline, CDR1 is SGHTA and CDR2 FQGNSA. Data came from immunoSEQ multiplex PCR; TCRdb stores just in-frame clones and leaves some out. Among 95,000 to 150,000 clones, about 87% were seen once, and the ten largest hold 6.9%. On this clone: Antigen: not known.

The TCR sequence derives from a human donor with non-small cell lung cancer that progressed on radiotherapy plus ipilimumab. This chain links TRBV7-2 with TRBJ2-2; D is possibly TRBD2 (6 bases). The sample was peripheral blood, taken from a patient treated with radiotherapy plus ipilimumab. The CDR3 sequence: CASSQPIGRIETGELFF. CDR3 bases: TGTGCCAGCAGCCAACCTATCGGGAGAATCGAAACCGGGGAGCTGTTTTTT.